Below, 22 T cell receptor beta chains from the same sample are listed, as sequenced in a study of T cells in Graves' hyperthyroidism and ophthalmopathy. The TCR beta CDR3 regions underwent amplification using RNA transcripts as the source. An initial round of RT-PCR targeting the TCR CDR3 relied on the HTBI primer set. TCRdb re-called the multiplex PCR reads with MiXCR, one entry per CDR3 protein. The sample yields roughly 710,000 distinct CDR3 sequences, 35% seen once. The sample taken for sequencing was blood. The receptors shown here come from a woman between 35 and 50 years old with Graves' hyperthyroidism.

The rearrangement joins TRBV9 to TRBJ2-7; 8 bases line up with TRBD1. Looked up from germline, CDR1 is SGDLS and CDR2 is YYNGEE. This CDR3 has 16 residues. V trimming: 6 bases; J trimming: 6 bases; junction bases outside the gene matches: 17. DNA for the CDR3: TGTGCCAGCAACGACTCAAATACTACAGGGGGGTTCGAGCAGTACTTC. Its translation is CASNDSNTTGGFEQYF.

About this clonotype itself: Just one base apart from a much larger clone, this may be a read error. This chain links TRBV7-9 with TRBJ2-5, with no clear D. The CDR3 consists of 13 residues. The V gene's germline CDR1 is SEHNR and CDR2 FQNEAQ (reference sequence). The CDR3: CASSLDIEETQHF. CDR3 nucleotide sequence: TGTGCCAGCAGCTTAGACATAGAAGAGACCCAGCACTTC.

This clonotype appeared a few times. J is TRBJ1-6 and V is TRBV9; the D gene is possibly TRBD1 (5 bases). The CDR3 consists of 14 residues. Between the trimmed V and J ends, which lost 2 bases and 10 bases, there was a span of 13 bases. CDR1 SGDLS and CDR2 YYNGEE come from the germline V gene. In DNA, the CDR3 is TGTGCCAGCAGCGTTCAGGGTATAGGATCACCCCTCCACTTT. It codes for CASSVQGIGSPLHF. The entire variable domain, with the rest obtained from reference TRBV9 and TRBJ1-6, is as follows: DSGVTQTPKHLITATGQRVTLRCSPRSGDLSVYWYQQSLDQGLQFLIQYYNGEERAKGNILERFSAQQFPDLHSELNLSSLELGDSALYFCASSVQGIGSPLHFGNGTRLTVT.

The J gene is TRBJ2-5, the V gene TRBV6-6; 9 bases fit TRBD1. J gave up 11 bases and V 2 bases, and 3 bases lay outside the gene matches. CDR3 length: 12 residues. From germline, CDR1 is MNHNY and CDR2 SVGAGI (reference sequence). CDR3 sequence reads: CASSYEGQGQYF. DNA for the CDR3: TGTGCCAGCAGTTACGAGGGACAGGGTCAGTACTTC.

The genes are TRBV2 and TRBJ2-2, with D possibly matching TRBD1 (6 bases). The germline V gene encodes CDR1 SNHLY and CDR2 FYNNEI. V lost 3 bases and J lost 0, with 11 bases in between. The CDR3 length is 16 residues. The CDR3 is CASSESGHTNTGELFF. In DNA form, the CDR3 reads TGTGCCAGCAGTGAGTCGGGACATACGAACACCGGGGAGCTGTTTTTT.

This clonotype was counted only a few times. The genes are TRBV6-5 and TRBJ1-1; TRBD1 might be the D (6 bases). The CDR3 runs 15 residues. The germline V and J ends were trimmed by 0 bases and 0 bases, with 8 bases remaining between them. Germline CDR1 MNHEY, CDR2 SVGAGI. The CDR3 coding sequence is TGTGCCAGCAGTTACTCGGGACATATGAACACTGAAGCTTTCTTT. It encodes CASSYSGHMNTEAFF.

This clonotype was observed many times. The V and J genes are TRBV7-6 and TRBJ1-3; 7 nucleotides line up with TRBD1. CDR3 length: 15 residues. V trimming: 2 bases; J trimming: 2 bases; junction bases outside the gene matches: 3. Germline CDR1 and CDR2: SGHVS and FNYEAQ. CDR3 loop: CASSLQGGTGNTIYF. In DNA, the CDR3 is TGTGCCAGCAGCTTACAGGGGGGAACTGGAAACACCATATATTTT.

This clonotype was detected a few times. The V and J genes are TRBV4-1 and TRBJ1-2; weak D call: TRBD1 (6 bases). The CDR3 sequence is 18 residues long. V was trimmed by 1 base and J by 2 bases, leaving 20 bases between them. The germline gives CDR1 MGHRA, CDR2 YSYEKL. The CDR3 here is CASSQVGKGQSSNYGYTF. CDR3 nucleotides: TGCGCCAGCAGCCAAGTTGGTAAAGGACAGAGTTCAAACTATGGCTACACCTTC.

This chain joins TRBV20-1 and TRBJ2-3, with 10 bases aligning to TRBD2. Per germline, CDR1 DFQATT and CDR2 SNEGSKA (reference sequence). V trimming: 3 bases; J trimming: 4 bases; junction bases outside the gene matches: 13. CDR3 length equals 17 residues. DNA for the CDR3: TGCAGTGCTAGTAGCGAGCTAGCGGGAGAGTGGGCAGATACGCAGTATTTT. This sequence encodes CSASSELAGEWADTQYF.

In this sample, this clonotype turned up many times. J is TRBJ2-7 and V is TRBV7-9; TRBD2 matches 9 bases. The CDR3 sequence is 16 residues long. Germline V gene data show CDR1 as SEHNR and CDR2 as FQNEAQ (reference sequence). The ends lost 5 bases at V and 3 bases at J; junction bases unmatched: 11. In nucleotides, the CDR3 is TGTGCCAGCAGCCCCTGGAGTTCTAGCGGGATCTACGAGCAGTACTTC. Translating gives CASSPWSSSGIYEQYF.

Points on this clonotype: Without the conserved terminal phenylalanine or tryptophan, this CDR3 likely stems from a read error. This chain uses TRBV4-3 with TRBJ1-4; 7 bases are shared with TRBD1. The CDR3 spans 14 residues. Germline trimming cut 6 bases from V and 4 bases from J; bases unmatched to any gene: 5. The germline gives CDR1 LGHNA, CDR2 YSLEER. The CDR3 sequence is CASSPDRYNEKLFL. The CDR3 nucleotides are TGCGCCAGCAGTCCGGACAGGTATAATGAAAAACTGTTTTTA.

Comment on this clonotype: This clone may be a read error of a much larger clone one base away. The gene calls are TRBV2 and TRBJ2-2; 7 bases match TRBD1. CDR1 and CDR2 from the germline V gene are SNHLY and FYNNEI. This CDR3 spans 15 amino acids. In nucleotides, the CDR3 is TGTGCCAGCAGTGTGAGGGACAGAATCACCGGGGAGCGGTTTTTT. This gives the protein CASSVRDRITGERFF.

The rearrangement joins TRBV25-1 to TRBJ1-1, with D possibly matching TRBD1 (6 bases). Trimming shortened V by 6 bases and J by 3 bases, and 17 bases separated the two germline ends. The V gene's germline CDR1 is MGHDK and CDR2 SYGVNS. This CDR3 region has 15 residues. CDR3 in amino acids: CASRSQGNLYTEAFF. The CDR3 nucleotides are TGTGCCAGCAGATCACAGGGAAACCTTTACACTGAAGCTTTCTTT.

The chain combines TRBV4-3 with TRBJ1-1, with a tentative D call TRBD1 (5 bases). The CDR3 has 13 amino acids. V gave up 4 bases and J gave up 5 bases, with 11 bases separating them. Germline lookup yields CDR1 LGHNA and CDR2 YSLEER. The CDR3 bases are TGCGCCAGCAGCCCGGGGGATTGGACTGAAGCTTTCTTT. The encoded protein is CASSPGDWTEAFF.

This clonotype has just a few counts. The chain joins TRBV12-3 or TRBV12-4 to TRBJ1-2; unclear D gene. This CDR3 region has 13 residues. The V gene lost 2 bases and the J gene lost 5 bases, with 9 bases spanning the gap. The chain's CDR3 is CASSLSGKYGYTF. CDR3 in DNA: TGTGCCAGCAGTTTATCGGGGAAATATGGCTACACCTTC.

V and J are TRBV7-2 and TRBJ2-3; TRBD1 agrees at 8 bases. V lost 5 bases to trimming and J lost 1 base; unmatched junction nucleotides: 2. This CDR3 is built from 14 residues. Germline CDR1 is SGHTA and CDR2 is FQGNSA. The CDR3, as DNA: TGTGCCAGCAGCGAGGACAGGGGCACAGATACGCAGTATTTT. This sequence encodes CASSEDRGTDTQYF. The complete variable domain, with remaining parts taken from reference TRBV7-2 and TRBJ2-3, reads GAGVSQSPSNKVTEKGKDVELRCDPISGHTALYWYRQSLGQGLEFLIYFQGNSAPDKSGLPSDRFSAERTGGSVSTLTIQRTQQEDSAVYLCASSEDRGTDTQYFGPGTRLTVL.

At least ten counts were recorded for this clonotype. The chain has TRBV20-1 and TRBJ2-7, with 12 nucleotides matching TRBD2. This CDR3 comprises 14 residues. V gave up 6 bases and J gave up 2 bases; unmatched junction bases: 5. The germline gives CDR1 DFQATT, CDR2 SNEGSKA (reference sequence). CDR3 in amino acids: CSAPGLAGPYEQYF. The CDR3 DNA reads TGCAGTGCGCCAGGACTAGCGGGGCCCTACGAGCAGTACTTC.

The J gene is TRBJ2-5, the V gene TRBV6-6, with no clear D. CDR1 and CDR2 from the germline V gene are MNHNY and SVGAGI (reference sequence). V was pared by 4 bases and J by 3 bases, with 6 bases between. This CDR3 contains 12 residues. Here the CDR3 reads CASSSNKETQYF. CDR3 coding DNA: TGTGCCAGCAGTTCGAATAAAGAGACCCAGTACTTC.

With respect to this clonotype: Given a much more abundant clone one base away, this may be a read error. CDR3 in amino acids: CSASPQGLYEQYF. DNA for the CDR3: TGCAGTGCTAGCCCCCAGGGCCTCTACGAGCAGTACTTC. The chain has TRBV20-1 and TRBJ2-7; the D gene is possibly TRBD1 (5 bases). CDR1 is DFQATT, CDR2 SNEGSKA, per germline (reference sequence). The CDR3 contains 13 residues. Trimming took off 3 bases at V and 3 bases at J, with 12 bases between the two ends.

CDR3: CASSGGGPDYEQYF. DNA for the CDR3: TGTGCCAGCAGCGGAGGAGGGCCTGACTACGAGCAGTACTTC. The chain employs TRBV12-3 or TRBV12-4 and TRBJ2-7; weak D call: TRBD2 (6 bases). This CDR3 region has 14 residues. V was cut by 6 bases and J by 3 bases, with 15 bases left in between.

This clonotype has a count of ten or more. The CDR3 region has the DNA TGTGCCAGCAGTTTTCAGGGCATGAACACTGAAGCTTTCTTT. As protein: CASSFQGMNTEAFF. V and J are TRBV12-3 or TRBV12-4 and TRBJ1-1; D possibly corresponds to TRBD1 (5 bases). V was cut by 3 bases and J by 0 bases, with 8 bases left in between. CDR3 length equals 14 residues.

A single count supports this clonotype. This could be a read error, since a much larger clone is one nucleotide away. V and J are TRBV10-2 and TRBJ1-6; D uncertain. The length of the CDR3 is 12 residues. The germline gives CDR1 WSHSY, CDR2 SAAADI. The CDR3 reads CASSQDASPFHF. The CDR3, as DNA: TGTGCCAGCAGCCAAGACGCTTCACCCTTCCACTTT.